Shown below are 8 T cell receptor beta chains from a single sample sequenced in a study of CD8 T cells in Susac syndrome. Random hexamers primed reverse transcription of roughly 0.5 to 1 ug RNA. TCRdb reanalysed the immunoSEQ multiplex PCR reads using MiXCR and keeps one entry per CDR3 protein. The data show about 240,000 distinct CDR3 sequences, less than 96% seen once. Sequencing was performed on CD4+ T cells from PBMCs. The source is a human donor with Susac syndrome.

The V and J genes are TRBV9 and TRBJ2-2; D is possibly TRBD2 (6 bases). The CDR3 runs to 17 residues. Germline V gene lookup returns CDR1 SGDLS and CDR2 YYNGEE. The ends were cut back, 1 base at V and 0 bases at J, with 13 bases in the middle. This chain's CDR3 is CASSVLGGITNTGELFF. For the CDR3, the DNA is TGTGCCAGCAGCGTACTCGGCGGGATTACGAACACCGGGGAGCTGTTTTTT.

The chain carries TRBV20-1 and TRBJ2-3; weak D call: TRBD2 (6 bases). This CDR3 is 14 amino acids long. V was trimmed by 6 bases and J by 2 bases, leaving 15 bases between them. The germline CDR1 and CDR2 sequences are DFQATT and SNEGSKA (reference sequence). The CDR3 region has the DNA TGCAGTGCGAAAAGGGCGGGAATCACAGATACGCAGTATTTT. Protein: CSAKRAGITDTQYF.

The CDR3 reads CSAQSSYLSGYTF. The CDR3 DNA sequence: TGCAGTGCCCAATCAAGCTATCTATCTGGCTACACCTTC. J is TRBJ1-2 and V is TRBV20-1; no definite D call. In germline, CDR1 is DFQATT, CDR2 SNEGSKA (reference sequence). The CDR3 runs 13 residues. The ends were cut back, 6 bases at V and 7 bases at J, with 18 bases in the middle.

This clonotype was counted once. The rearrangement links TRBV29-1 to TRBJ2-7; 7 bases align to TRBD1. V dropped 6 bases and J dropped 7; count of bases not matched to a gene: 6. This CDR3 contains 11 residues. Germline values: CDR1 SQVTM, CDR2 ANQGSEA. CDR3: CSVRTGWEQYF. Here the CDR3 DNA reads TGCAGCGTGAGGACAGGTTGGGAGCAGTACTTC.

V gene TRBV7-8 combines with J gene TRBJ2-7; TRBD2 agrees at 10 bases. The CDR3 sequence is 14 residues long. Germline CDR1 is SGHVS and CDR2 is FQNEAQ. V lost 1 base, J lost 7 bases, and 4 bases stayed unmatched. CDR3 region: CASSLGAAGGEQYF. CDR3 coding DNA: TGTGCCAGCAGCTTAGGAGCAGCGGGAGGGGAGCAGTACTTC.

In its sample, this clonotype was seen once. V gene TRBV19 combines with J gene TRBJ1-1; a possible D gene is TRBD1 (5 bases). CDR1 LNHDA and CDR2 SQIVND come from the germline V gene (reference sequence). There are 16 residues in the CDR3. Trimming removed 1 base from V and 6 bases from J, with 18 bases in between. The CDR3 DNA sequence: TGTGCCAGTAGTATAGGATTCCAGGGACTTTCTGCTGAAGCTTTCTTT. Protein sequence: CASSIGFQGLSAEAFF.

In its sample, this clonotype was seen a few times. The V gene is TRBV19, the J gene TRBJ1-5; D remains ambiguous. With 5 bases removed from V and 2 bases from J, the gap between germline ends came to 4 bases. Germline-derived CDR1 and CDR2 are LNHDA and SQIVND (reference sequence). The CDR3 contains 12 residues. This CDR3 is CASSPGNQPQHF. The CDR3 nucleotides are TGTGCCAGTAGTCCTGGCAATCAGCCCCAGCATTTT.

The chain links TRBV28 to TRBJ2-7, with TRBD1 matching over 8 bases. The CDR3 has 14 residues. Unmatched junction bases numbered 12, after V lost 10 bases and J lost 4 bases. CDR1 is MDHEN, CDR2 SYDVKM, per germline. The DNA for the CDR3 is TGTGCCACCTACCACGGGACAGGCCCTTACGAGCAGTACTTC. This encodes CATYHGTGPYEQYF.